This TCR beta chain was captured by sequencing in a study of Graves' ophthalmopathy and Graves' hyperthyroidism. After removal of 6 bases from V and 7 bases from J, the junction contained 9 bases not matched to a gene. Per germline, CDR1 SQVTM and CDR2 ANQGSEA. The CDR3 runs 15 residues. Amplification from RNA transcripts yielded the TCR beta CDR3 regions. After a first-round RT-PCR with HTBI primers, a second-round multiplex PCR was run. TCRdb reanalysed the multiplex PCR reads using MiXCR and keeps one entry per CDR3 protein. Among about 210,000 distinct CDR3 sequences listed, less than 30% were seen once. A word on this clonotype: Its specificity is not known.

Study-level points and caveats: Among expanded thyroid clonotypes above 0.001 frequency, most also occurred in blood.

This clonotype originated in a man over 45 with Graves' ophthalmopathy. This rearrangement joins TRBV29-1 to TRBJ2-4; 13 bases are a match to TRBD2. The sample was peripheral blood. CDR3 coding DNA: TGCAGCGTCCTAGGACTAGCGGGAGTGGGGAACATTCAGTACTTC. It codes for CSVLGLAGVGNIQYF.